Here is one TCR beta chain with its context. The antigen is undetermined. Germline CDR1 and CDR2: MNHEY and SVGAGI. CDR3 length: 13 residues. The authors made TCR beta libraries using UMI-labeled 5' RACE. From its re-call of the 5' RACE reads, TCRdb lists each CDR3 protein once, without DNA. Its table records more than 15,000 distinct CDR3 sequences. TSTEM denoted stem-like memory CD8+ T cells, and these cells were CCR7+ PD-1- TIGIT-. Total CD8+ T cells were enriched by negative magnetic separation. The data were obtained in a study of human CD8 memory T cell subsets. Whole-study results and caveats: No chain other than the T cell receptor beta chain was sequenced. In the comparison of repertoires, stem-like memory and precursor exhausted T cells overlapped only minimally.

The sequencing input was CD8+ stem-like memory T cells (TSCM and TCM) sorted from PBMCs. Subset of the sample: stem-like memory CD8 T cells (TSTEM), CCR7+ PD-1- TIGIT-. The TCR sequence derives from a human donor in good health. This chain connects TRBV6-5 to TRBJ2-7. CDR3 amino acids: CASRGGVSYEQYF.